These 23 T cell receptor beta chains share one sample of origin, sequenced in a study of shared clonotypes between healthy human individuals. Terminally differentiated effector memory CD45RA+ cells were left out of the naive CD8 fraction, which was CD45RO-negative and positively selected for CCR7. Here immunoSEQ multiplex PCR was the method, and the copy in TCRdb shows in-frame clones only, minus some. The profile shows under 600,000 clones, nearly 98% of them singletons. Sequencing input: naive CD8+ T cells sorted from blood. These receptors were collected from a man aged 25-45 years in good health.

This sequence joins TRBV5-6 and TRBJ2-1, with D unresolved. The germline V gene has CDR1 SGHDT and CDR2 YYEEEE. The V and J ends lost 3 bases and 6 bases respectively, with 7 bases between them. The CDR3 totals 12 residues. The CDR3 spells CASSSLGNEQFF. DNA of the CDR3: TGTGCCAGCAGCTCGTTGGGCAATGAGCAGTTCTTC. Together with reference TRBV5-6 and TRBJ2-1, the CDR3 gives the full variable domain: DAGVTQSPTHLIKTRGQQVTLRCSPKSGHDTVSWYQQALGQGPQFIFQYYEEEERQRGNFPDRFSGHQFPNYSSELNVNALLLGDSALYLCASSSLGNEQFFGPGTRLTVL.

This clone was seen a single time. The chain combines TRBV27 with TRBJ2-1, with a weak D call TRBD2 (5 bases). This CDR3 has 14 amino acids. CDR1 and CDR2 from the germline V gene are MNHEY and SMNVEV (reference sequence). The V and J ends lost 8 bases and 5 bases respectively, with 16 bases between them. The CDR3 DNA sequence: TGTGCCAGCTCGTGGAGCGGCCCAAACAATGAGCAGTTCTTC. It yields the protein CASSWSGPNNEQFF.

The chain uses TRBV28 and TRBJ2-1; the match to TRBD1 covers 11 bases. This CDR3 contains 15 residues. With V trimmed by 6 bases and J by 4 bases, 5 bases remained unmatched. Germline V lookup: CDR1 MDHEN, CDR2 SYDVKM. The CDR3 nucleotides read TGTGCCAGCAGGGGGACAGGGGGACGTTACAATGAGCAGTTCTTC. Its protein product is CASRGTGGRYNEQFF.

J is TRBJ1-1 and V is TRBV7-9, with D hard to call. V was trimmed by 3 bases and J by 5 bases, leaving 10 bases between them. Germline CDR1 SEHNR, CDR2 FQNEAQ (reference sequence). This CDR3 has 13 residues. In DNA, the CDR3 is TGTGCCAGCAGCTTTCCTTCTTCTACTGAAGCTTTCTTT. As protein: CASSFPSSTEAFF. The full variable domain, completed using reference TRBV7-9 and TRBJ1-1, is DTGVSQNPRHKITKRGQNVTFRCDPISEHNRLYWYRQTLGQGPEFLTYFQNEAQLEKSRLLSDRFSAERPKGSFSTLEIQRTEQGDSAMYLCASSFPSSTEAFFGQGTRLTVV.

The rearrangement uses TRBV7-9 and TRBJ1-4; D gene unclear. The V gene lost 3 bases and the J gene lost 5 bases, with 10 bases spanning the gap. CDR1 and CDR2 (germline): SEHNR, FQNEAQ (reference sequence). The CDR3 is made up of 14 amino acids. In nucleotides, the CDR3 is TGTGCCAGCAGCTTTGGACGGACGAATGAAAAACTGTTTTTT. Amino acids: CASSFGRTNEKLFF.

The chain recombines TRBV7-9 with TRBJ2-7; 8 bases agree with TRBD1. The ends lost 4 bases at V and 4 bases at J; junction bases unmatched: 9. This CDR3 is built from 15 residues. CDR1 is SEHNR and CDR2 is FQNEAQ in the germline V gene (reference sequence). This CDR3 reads CASSSDRETGYEQYF. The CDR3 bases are TGTGCCAGCAGCTCGGACAGGGAAACTGGGTACGAGCAGTACTTC. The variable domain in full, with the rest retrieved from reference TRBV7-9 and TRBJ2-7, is DTGVSQNPRHKITKRGQNVTFRCDPISEHNRLYWYRQTLGQGPEFLTYFQNEAQLEKSRLLSDRFSAERPKGSFSTLEIQRTEQGDSAMYLCASSSDRETGYEQYFGPGTRLTVT.

DNA for the CDR3: TGTGCCAGCAGCTTAGCGTCTCGAGGCAGGGCCAACTATGGCTACACCTTC. Residues: CASSLASRGRANYGYTF. The gene calls are TRBV7-2 and TRBJ1-2; tentatively, D is TRBD1 (5 bases). The CDR3 extends over 17 amino acids. Germline assignment: CDR1 SGHTA and CDR2 FQGNSA. V lost 0 bases and J lost 2, with 16 bases in between. The full variable domain, its missing parts supplied by reference TRBV7-2 and TRBJ1-2, is GAGVSQSPSNKVTEKGKDVELRCDPISGHTALYWYRQSLGQGLEFLIYFQGNSAPDKSGLPSDRFSAERTGGSVSTLTIQRTQQEDSAVYLCASSLASRGRANYGYTFGSGTRLTVV.

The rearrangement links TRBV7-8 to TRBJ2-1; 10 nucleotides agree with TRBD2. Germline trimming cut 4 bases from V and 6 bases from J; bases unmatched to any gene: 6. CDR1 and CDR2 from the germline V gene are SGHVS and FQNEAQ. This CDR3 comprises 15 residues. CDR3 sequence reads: CASSSQREGGNEQFF. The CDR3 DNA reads TGTGCCAGCAGCTCCCAGCGGGAGGGGGGCAATGAGCAGTTCTTC.

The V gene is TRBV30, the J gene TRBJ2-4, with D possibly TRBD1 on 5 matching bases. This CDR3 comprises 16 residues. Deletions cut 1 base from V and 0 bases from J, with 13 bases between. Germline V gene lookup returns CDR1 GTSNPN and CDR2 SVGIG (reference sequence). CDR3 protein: CAWSEGAILAKNIQYF. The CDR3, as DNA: TGTGCCTGGAGTGAAGGGGCCATACTAGCCAAAAACATTCAGTACTTC.

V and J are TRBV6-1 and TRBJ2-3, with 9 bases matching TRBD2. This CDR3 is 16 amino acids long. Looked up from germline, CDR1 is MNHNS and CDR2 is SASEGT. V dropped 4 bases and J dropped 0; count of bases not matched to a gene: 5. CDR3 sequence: CASSGLAGTSTDTQYF. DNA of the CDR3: TGTGCCAGCAGTGGCCTAGCGGGGACTAGCACAGATACGCAGTATTTT.

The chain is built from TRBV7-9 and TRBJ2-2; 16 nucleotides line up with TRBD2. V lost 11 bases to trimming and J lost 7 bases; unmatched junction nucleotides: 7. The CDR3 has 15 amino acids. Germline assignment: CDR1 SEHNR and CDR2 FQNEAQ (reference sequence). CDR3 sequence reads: CAGGTSGRASGELFF. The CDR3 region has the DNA TGTGCCGGAGGGACTAGCGGGAGGGCGAGCGGGGAGCTGTTTTTT. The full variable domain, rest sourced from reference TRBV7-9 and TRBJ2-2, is DTGVSQNPRHKITKRGQNVTFRCDPISEHNRLYWYRQTLGQGPEFLTYFQNEAQLEKSRLLSDRFSAERPKGSFSTLEIQRTEQGDSAMYLCAGGTSGRASGELFFGEGSRLTVL.

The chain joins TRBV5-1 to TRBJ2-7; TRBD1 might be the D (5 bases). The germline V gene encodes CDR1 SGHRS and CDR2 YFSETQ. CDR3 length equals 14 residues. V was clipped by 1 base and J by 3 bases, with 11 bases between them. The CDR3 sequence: CASSLSQGVYEQYF. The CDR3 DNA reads TGCGCCAGCAGCTTGTCGCAGGGCGTCTACGAGCAGTACTTC.

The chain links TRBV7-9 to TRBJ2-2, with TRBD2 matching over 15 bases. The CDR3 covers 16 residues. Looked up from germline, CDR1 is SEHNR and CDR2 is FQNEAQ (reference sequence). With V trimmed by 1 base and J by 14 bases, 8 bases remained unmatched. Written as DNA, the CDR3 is TGTGCCAGCAGCTTAGTACCGGGACTAGCGGGAGGAGAACTGTTTTTT. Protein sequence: CASSLVPGLAGGELFF.

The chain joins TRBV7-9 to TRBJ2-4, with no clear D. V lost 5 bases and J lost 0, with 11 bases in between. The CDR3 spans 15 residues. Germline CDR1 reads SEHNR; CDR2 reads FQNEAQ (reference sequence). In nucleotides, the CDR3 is TGTGCCAGCAGCCCCCCGGCGGTAGCCAAAAACATTCAGTACTTC. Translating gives CASSPPAVAKNIQYF. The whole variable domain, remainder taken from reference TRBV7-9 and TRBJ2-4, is DTGVSQNPRHKITKRGQNVTFRCDPISEHNRLYWYRQTLGQGPEFLTYFQNEAQLEKSRLLSDRFSAERPKGSFSTLEIQRTEQGDSAMYLCASSPPAVAKNIQYFGAGTRLSVL.

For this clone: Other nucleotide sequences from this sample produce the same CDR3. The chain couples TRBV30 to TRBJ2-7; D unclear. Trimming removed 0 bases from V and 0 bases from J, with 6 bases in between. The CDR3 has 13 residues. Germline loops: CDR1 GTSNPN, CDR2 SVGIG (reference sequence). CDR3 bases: TGTGCCTGGAGTGTACTCGGCTCCTACGAGCAGTACTTC. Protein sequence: CAWSVLGSYEQYF.

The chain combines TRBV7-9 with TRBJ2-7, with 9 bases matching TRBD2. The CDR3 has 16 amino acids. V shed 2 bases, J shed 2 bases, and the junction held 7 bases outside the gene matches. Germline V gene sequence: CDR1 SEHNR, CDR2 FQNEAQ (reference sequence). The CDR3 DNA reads TGTGCCAGCAGCTTAATGGCTAGCGGGAAACCCTACGAGCAGTACTTC. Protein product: CASSLMASGKPYEQYF. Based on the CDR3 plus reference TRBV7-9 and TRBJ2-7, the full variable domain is DTGVSQNPRHKITKRGQNVTFRCDPISEHNRLYWYRQTLGQGPEFLTYFQNEAQLEKSRLLSDRFSAERPKGSFSTLEIQRTEQGDSAMYLCASSLMASGKPYEQYFGPGTRLTVT.

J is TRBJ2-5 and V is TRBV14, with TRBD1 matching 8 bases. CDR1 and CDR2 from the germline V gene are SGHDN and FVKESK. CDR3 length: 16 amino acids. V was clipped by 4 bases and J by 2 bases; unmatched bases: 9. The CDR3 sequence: CASSRGQVLFQETQYF. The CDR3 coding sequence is TGTGCCAGCAGCCGGGGACAGGTATTATTTCAAGAGACCCAGTACTTC.

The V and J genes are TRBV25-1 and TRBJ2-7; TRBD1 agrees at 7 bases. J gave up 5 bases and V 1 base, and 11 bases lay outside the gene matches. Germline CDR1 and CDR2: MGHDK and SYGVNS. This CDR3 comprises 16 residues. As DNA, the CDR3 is TGTGCCAGCAGTGAATTTCACTTGACAGGGCGGCACGAGCAGTACTTC. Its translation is CASSEFHLTGRHEQYF.

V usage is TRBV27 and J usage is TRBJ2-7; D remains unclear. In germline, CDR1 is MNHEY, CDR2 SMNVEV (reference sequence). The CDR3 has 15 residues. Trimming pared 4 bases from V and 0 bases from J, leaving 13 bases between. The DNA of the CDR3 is TGTGCCAGCAGTTCCTATAGGAAAGACTCCTACGAGCAGTACTTC. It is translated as CASSSYRKDSYEQYF.

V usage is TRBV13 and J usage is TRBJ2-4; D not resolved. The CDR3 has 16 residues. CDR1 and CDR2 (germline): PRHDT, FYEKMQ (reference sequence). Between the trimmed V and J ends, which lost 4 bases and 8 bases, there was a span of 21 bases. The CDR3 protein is CASSSLPTPERDIQYF. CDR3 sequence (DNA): TGTGCCAGCAGCTCCCTCCCGACTCCCGAGCGAGACATTCAGTACTTC.

The CDR3 nucleotides read TGTGCCAGCAGCACCTTTAACGGTTCCGGGGAGCTGTTTTTT. As protein: CASSTFNGSGELFF. The chain carries TRBV14 and TRBJ2-2, with D unresolved. The CDR3 length is 14 residues. With 5 bases removed from V and 6 bases from J, the gap between germline ends came to 13 bases. Germline V gene data show CDR1 as SGHDN and CDR2 as FVKESK.

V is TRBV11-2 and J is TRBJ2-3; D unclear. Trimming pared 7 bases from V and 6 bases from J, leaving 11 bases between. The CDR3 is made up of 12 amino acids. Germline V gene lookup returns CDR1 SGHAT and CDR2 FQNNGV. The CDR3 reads CASTGFEDTQYF. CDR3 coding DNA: TGTGCCAGCACCGGATTCGAGGATACGCAGTATTTT.

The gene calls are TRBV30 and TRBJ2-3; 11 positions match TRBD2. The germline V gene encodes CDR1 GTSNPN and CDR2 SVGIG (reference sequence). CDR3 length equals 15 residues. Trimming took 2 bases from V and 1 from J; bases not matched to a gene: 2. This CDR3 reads CAWSTLAGGTDTQYF. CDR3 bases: TGTGCCTGGAGTACACTAGCGGGAGGCACAGATACGCAGTATTTT. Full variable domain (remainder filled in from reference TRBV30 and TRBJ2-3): SQTIHQWPATLVQPVGSPLSLECTVEGTSNPNLYWYRQAAGRGLQLLFYSVGIGQISSEVPQNLSASRPQDRQFILSSKKLLLSDSGFYLCAWSTLAGGTDTQYFGPGTRLTVL.